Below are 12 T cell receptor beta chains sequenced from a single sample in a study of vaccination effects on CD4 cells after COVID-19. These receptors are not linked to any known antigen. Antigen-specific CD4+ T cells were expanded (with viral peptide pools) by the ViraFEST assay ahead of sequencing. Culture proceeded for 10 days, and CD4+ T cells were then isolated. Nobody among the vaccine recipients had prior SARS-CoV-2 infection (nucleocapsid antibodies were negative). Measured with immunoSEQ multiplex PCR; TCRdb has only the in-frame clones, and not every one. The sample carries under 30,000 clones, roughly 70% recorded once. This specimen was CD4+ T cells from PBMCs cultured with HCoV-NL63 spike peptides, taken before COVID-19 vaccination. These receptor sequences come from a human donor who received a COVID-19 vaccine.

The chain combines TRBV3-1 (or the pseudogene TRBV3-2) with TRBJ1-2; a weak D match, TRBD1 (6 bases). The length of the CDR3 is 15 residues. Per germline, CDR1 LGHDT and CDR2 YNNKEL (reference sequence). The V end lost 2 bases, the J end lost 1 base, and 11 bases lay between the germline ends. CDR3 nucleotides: TGTGCCAGCAGCCAACAGGGGACCCATAACTATGGCTACACCTTC. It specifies CASSQQGTHNYGYTF.

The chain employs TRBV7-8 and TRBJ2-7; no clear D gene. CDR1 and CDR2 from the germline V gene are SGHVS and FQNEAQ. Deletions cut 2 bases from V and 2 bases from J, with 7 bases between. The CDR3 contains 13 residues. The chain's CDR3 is CASSLTNTYEQYF. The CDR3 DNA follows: TGTGCCAGCAGCTTAACGAACACCTACGAGCAGTACTTC.

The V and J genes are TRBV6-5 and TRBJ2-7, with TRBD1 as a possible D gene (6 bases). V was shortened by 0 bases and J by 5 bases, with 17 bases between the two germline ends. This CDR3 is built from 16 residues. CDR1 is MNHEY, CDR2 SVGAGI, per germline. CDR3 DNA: TGTGCCAGCAGTTACTCGACGGGACATCGAAAGGACGAGCAGTACTTC. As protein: CASSYSTGHRKDEQYF.

Here the CDR3 reads CASSLVQSSRETQYF. DNA for the CDR3: TGTGCCAGCAGTTTGGTACAGTCTTCCCGGGAGACCCAGTACTTC. The chain couples TRBV28 to TRBJ2-5; D remains ambiguous. The CDR3 has 15 residues. Germline V gene data show CDR1 as MDHEN and CDR2 as SYDVKM. Deletions cut 3 bases from V and 5 bases from J, with 16 bases between.

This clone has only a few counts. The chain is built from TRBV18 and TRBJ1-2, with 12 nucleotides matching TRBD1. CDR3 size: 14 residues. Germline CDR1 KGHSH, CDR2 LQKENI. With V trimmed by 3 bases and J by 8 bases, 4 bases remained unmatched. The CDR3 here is CASSPGQGAFGYTF. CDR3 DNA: TGTGCCAGCTCACCGGGACAGGGGGCTTTCGGCTACACCTTC.

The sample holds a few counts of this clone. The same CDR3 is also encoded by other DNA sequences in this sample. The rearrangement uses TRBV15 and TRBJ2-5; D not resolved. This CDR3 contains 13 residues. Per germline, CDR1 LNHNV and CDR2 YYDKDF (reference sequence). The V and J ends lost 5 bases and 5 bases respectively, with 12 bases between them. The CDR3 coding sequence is TGTGCCACCAGCCGCGACCGTCCGGAGACCCAGTACTTC. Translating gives CATSRDRPETQYF.

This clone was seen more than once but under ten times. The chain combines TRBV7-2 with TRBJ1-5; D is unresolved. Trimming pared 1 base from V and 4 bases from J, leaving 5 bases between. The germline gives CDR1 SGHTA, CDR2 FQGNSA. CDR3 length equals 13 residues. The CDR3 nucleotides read TGTGCCAGCAGCTTAGGAGTGAATCAGCCCCAGCATTTT. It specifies CASSLGVNQPQHF.

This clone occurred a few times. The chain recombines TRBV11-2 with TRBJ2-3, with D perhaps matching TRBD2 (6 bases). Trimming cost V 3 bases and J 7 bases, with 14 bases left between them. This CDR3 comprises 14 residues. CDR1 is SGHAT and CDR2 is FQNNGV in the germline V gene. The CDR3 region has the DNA TGTGCCAGCAGCTTGGTGGGGGGATACCATACGCAGTATTTT. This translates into CASSLVGGYHTQYF.

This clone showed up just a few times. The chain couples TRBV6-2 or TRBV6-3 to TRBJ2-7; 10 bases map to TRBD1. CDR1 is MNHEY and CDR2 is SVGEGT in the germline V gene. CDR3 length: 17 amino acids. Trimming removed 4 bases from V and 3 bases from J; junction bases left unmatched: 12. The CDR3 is CASSSRYDRGPSYEQYF. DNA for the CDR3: TGTGCCAGCAGTTCGCGGTATGACAGGGGGCCGAGCTACGAGCAGTACTTC.

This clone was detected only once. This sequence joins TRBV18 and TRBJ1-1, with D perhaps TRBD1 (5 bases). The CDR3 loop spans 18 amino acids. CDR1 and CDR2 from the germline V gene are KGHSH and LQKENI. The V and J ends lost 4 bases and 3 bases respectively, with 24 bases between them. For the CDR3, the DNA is TGTGCCAGCTCACTTACTCCCCCCCCGGGAGGGACGGACACTGAAGCTTTCTTT. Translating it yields CASSLTPPPGGTDTEAFF.

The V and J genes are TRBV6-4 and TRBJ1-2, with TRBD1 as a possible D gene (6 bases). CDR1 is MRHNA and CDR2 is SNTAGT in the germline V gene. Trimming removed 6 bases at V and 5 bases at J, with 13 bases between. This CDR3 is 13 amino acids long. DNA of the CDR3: TGTGCCAGCAGGCGGGGGGCGCCTTATGGCTACACCTTC. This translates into CASRRGAPYGYTF.

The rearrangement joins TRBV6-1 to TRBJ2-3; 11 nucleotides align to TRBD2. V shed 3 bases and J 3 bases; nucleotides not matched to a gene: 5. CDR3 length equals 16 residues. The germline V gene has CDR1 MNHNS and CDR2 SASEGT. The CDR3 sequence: CASSDAGLADTDTQYF. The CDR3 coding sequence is TGTGCCAGCAGTGATGCGGGACTAGCGGATACAGATACGCAGTATTTT.